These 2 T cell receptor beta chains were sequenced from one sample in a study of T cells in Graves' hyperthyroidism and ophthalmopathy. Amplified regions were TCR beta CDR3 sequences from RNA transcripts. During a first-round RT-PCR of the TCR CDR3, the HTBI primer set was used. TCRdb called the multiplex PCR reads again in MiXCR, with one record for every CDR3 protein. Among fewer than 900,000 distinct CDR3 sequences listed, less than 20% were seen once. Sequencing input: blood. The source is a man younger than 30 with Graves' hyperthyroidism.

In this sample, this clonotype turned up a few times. The CDR3 DNA reads TGTGCCAGCAAACTAGCGGGGGGGAGCGATGAGCAGTTCTTC. It is translated as CASKLAGGSDEQFF. The V call is TRBV27, the J call TRBJ2-1; 13 bases line up with TRBD2. The CDR3 consists of 14 residues. The V gene end was trimmed by 7 bases and the J gene end by 8 bases; junction bases not matched to a gene: 5. Per the germline V gene, CDR1 is MNHEY and CDR2 is SMNVEV (reference sequence).

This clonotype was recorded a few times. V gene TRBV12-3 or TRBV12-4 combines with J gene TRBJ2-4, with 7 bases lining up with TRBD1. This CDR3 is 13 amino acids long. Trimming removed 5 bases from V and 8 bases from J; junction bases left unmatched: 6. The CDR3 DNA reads TGTGCCAGCAGTCTCAGGGGGACCGACATTCAGTACTTC. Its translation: CASSLRGTDIQYF.